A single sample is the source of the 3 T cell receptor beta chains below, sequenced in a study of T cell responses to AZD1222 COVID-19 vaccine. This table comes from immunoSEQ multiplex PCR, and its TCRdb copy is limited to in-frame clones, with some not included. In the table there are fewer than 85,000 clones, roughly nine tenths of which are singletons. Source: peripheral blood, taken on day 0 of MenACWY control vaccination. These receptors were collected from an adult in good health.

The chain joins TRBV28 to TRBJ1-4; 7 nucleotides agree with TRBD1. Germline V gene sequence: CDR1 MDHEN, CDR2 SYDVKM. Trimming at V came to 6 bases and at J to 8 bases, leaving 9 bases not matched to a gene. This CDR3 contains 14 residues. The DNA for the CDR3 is TGTGCCAGCAGCTCAGGAGGGGGCAAGGAAAAACTGTTTTTT. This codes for CASSSGGGKEKLFF.

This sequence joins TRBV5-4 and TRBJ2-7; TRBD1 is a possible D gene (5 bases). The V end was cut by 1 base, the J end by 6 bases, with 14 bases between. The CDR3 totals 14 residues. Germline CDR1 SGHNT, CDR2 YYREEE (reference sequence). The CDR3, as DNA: TGTGCCAGCAGCTTGAGTGGGCAGGGCACCGAGCAGTACTTC. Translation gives CASSLSGQGTEQYF.

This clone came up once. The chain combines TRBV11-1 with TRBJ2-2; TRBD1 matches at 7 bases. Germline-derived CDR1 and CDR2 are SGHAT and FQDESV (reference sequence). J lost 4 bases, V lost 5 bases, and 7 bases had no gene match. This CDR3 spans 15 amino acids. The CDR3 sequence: CASSPTGTATGELFF. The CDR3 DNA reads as TGTGCCAGCAGCCCCACCGGGACAGCCACCGGGGAGCTGTTTTTT.